One and the same sample provided the 21 T cell receptor beta chains below, sequenced in a study of technical replicates of blood from a handful of donors. Assay: immunoSEQ multiplex PCR; the TCRdb copy retains only in-frame clones and omits some. The table has some 89,000 clones, over 85% seen once; the top ten hold approximately 0.33%. The specimen was T cells isolated from PBMCs. The origin of the receptors is a human donor in good health.

This chain uses TRBV7-9 with TRBJ1-4; D is possibly TRBD1 (6 bases). There are 12 residues in the CDR3. From germline, CDR1 is SEHNR and CDR2 FQNEAQ (reference sequence). V lost 2 bases and J 8 bases, leaving 6 bases between the germline ends. In DNA form, the CDR3 reads TGTGCCAGCAGCTTAACAGGGGAAAAACTGTTTTTT. Encoded protein: CASSLTGEKLFF.

This chain connects TRBV9 to TRBJ2-1, with a possible D match to TRBD2 (5 bases). With 0 bases removed from V and 2 bases from J, the gap between germline ends came to 12 bases. Germline lookup yields CDR1 SGDLS and CDR2 YYNGEE. The CDR3 runs 16 residues. The DNA of the CDR3 is TGTGCCAGCAGCGTAGCCGAGGGATGGACCTACAATGAGCAGTTCTTC. Residues: CASSVAEGWTYNEQFF.

This rearrangement joins TRBV28 to TRBJ1-5; the D gene is possibly TRBD1 (5 bases). The V gene lost 2 bases and the J gene lost 7 bases, with 12 bases spanning the gap. The CDR3 covers 14 residues. Looked up from germline, CDR1 is MDHEN and CDR2 is SYDVKM. The CDR3 protein is CASSLLAGRQPQHF. CDR3 in DNA: TGTGCCAGCAGTTTACTGGCAGGGCGGCAGCCCCAGCATTTT.

V and J are TRBV7-9 and TRBJ2-4; 8 positions match TRBD2. Germline-derived CDR1 and CDR2 are SEHNR and FQNEAQ (reference sequence). V was pared by 1 base and J by 7 bases, with 3 bases of the junction left unmatched. The CDR3 loop spans 14 amino acids. CDR3 region: CASSLEGGGNIQYF. In DNA form, the CDR3 reads TGTGCCAGCAGCTTAGAGGGCGGGGGGAACATTCAGTACTTC.

V is TRBV6-7 and J is TRBJ2-5; weak D call: TRBD2 (7 bases). TRBV6-7 is recorded as an ORF, its role being uncertain. The CDR3 spans 19 residues. V gave up 0 bases and J gave up 4 bases, with 24 bases separating them. The CDR3, as DNA: TGTGCCAGCAGTTACTCTATAGGACAGTGGGGAGGGACGGGAGAGACCCAGTACTTC. It translates to CASSYSIGQWGGTGETQYF.

This rearrangement joins TRBV2 to TRBJ2-1, with 7 bases lining up with TRBD2. Germline CDR1 SNHLY, CDR2 FYNNEI. The CDR3 length is 14 residues. V lost 7 bases, J lost 0 bases, and 3 bases stayed unmatched. The CDR3 DNA is TGTGCCAGCACTAGCGGCAGCTCCTACAATGAGCAGTTCTTC. Its translation: CASTSGSSYNEQFF.

The chain links TRBV18 to TRBJ2-1; TRBD2 might be the D (5 bases). The V gene's germline CDR1 is KGHSH and CDR2 LQKENI. This CDR3 has 18 amino acids. Trimming left V 5 bases short and J 7 bases short, with 27 bases between. Here the CDR3 DNA reads TGTGCCAGCTCAAATTCCCCCCTTCTGTGGGAGACCCTTAATGAGCAGTTCTTC. Residues: CASSNSPLLWETLNEQFF. The entire variable domain, with the rest obtained from reference TRBV18 and TRBJ2-1, is as follows: NAGVMQNPRHLVRRRGQEARLRCSPMKGHSHVYWYRQLPEEGLKFMVYLQKENIIDESGMPKERFSAEFPKEGPSILRIQQVVRGDSAAYFCASSNSPLLWETLNEQFFGPGTRLTVL.

V is TRBV5-4 and J is TRBJ2-7, with D unresolved. Trimming cost V 2 bases and J 5 bases, with 8 bases left between them. The CDR3 is 12 residues long. CDR1 SGHNT and CDR2 YYREEE come from the germline V gene (reference sequence). The CDR3 protein is CASSFHPDEQYF. CDR3 DNA sequence: TGTGCCAGCAGCTTTCATCCAGACGAGCAGTACTTC.

The chain combines TRBV11-2 with TRBJ2-7; 9 nucleotides agree with TRBD2. V dropped 1 base and J dropped 2; count of bases not matched to a gene: 9. CDR1 SGHAT and CDR2 FQNNGV come from the germline V gene. This CDR3 is 17 amino acids long. The CDR3 spells CASSLAPLAGLTYEQYF. In DNA form, the CDR3 reads TGTGCCAGCAGCTTAGCCCCACTAGCGGGCCTAACCTACGAGCAGTACTTC. The entire variable domain, with the rest obtained from reference TRBV11-2 and TRBJ2-7, is as follows: EAGVAQSPRYKIIEKRQSVAFWCNPISGHATLYWYQQILGQGPKLLIQFQNNGVVDDSQLPKDRFSAERLKGVDSTLKIQPAKLEDSAVYLCASSLAPLAGLTYEQYFGPGTRLTVT.

V is TRBV7-2 and J is TRBJ2-1, with 11 bases that match TRBD2. CDR3 length: 18 residues. CDR1 and CDR2 from the germline V gene are SGHTA and FQGNSA. V was clipped by 1 base and J by 3 bases; unmatched bases: 8. CDR3: CASSLGSGRAGNYNEQFF. In DNA form, the CDR3 reads TGTGCCAGCAGCTTAGGTAGCGGGAGGGCCGGAAACTACAATGAGCAGTTCTTC.

This rearrangement joins TRBV6-5 to TRBJ2-5, with 7 bases matching TRBD1. The CDR3 extends over 13 amino acids. V shed 6 bases and J 1 base; nucleotides not matched to a gene: 2. Germline CDR1 and CDR2: MNHEY and SVGAGI. In DNA, the CDR3 is TGTGCCAGCAGGGGGACAGCCCAAGAGACCCAGTACTTC. Its translation is CASRGTAQETQYF.

V gene TRBV4-3 combines with J gene TRBJ1-5, with D uncertain. CDR1 LGHNA and CDR2 YSLEER come from the germline V gene. The ends were cut back, 0 bases at V and 2 bases at J, with 8 bases in the middle. The CDR3 loop spans 15 amino acids. This CDR3 is CASSQDLRGNQPQHF. Written as DNA, the CDR3 is TGCGCCAGCAGCCAAGATTTGAGGGGCAATCAGCCCCAGCATTTT.

V is TRBV5-1 and J is TRBJ2-4; no firm D call. CDR1 is SGHRS, CDR2 YFSETQ, per germline. V was cut by 1 base and J by 2 bases, with 13 bases left in between. The CDR3 is 16 residues long. The CDR3 here is CASSLTEFWSKNIQYF. DNA of the CDR3: TGCGCCAGCAGCTTGACGGAGTTCTGGTCCAAAAACATTCAGTACTTC.

Details on this clone: This CDR3 is missing its conserved last phenylalanine or tryptophan, likely due to a read error. The DNA is omitted, as the CDR3 cannot be located on it reliably, and the CDR3 follows TCRdb's listing. The chain carries TRBV2 and TRBJ2-7; the table's D call, TRBD2, was not checked against the DNA. The CDR3 spans 11 residues, counting both ends. The germline CDR1 and CDR2 sequences are SNHLY and FYNNEI. The CDR3 loop reads CASSEGLAGGL.

The chain is built from TRBV18 and TRBJ2-7; D ambiguous. Trimming shortened V by 2 bases and J by 1 base, and 12 bases separated the two germline ends. CDR3 length: 15 residues. The V gene's germline CDR1 is KGHSH and CDR2 LQKENI. The CDR3 region has the DNA TGTGCCAGCTCACCAGGGCAGCTGATTTCCTACGAGCAGTACTTC. Its translation is CASSPGQLISYEQYF.

This chain links TRBV7-8 with TRBJ1-2, with 7 nucleotides matching TRBD1. V lost 1 base, J lost 3 bases, and 5 bases stayed unmatched. Per the germline V gene, CDR1 is SGHVS and CDR2 is FQNEAQ. The CDR3 is made up of 15 amino acids. CDR3: CASSLETGWYYGYTF. The CDR3 DNA reads TGTGCCAGCAGCTTAGAGACAGGGTGGTACTATGGCTACACCTTC.

The J gene is TRBJ1-1, the V gene TRBV6-6; 10 nucleotides line up with TRBD1. This CDR3 contains 15 residues. Per germline, CDR1 MNHNY and CDR2 SVGAGI (reference sequence). J gave up 5 bases and V 7 bases, and 10 bases lay outside the gene matches. The CDR3 region has the DNA TGTGCCAGCAATCCGGGACAGGGGAGAGGGACTGAAGCTTTCTTT. It encodes CASNPGQGRGTEAFF.

The chain carries TRBV29-1 and TRBJ2-7; D unresolved. Germline loops: CDR1 SQVTM, CDR2 ANQGSEA. The V and J ends lost 7 bases and 3 bases respectively, with 10 bases between them. This CDR3 comprises 11 residues. In DNA form, the CDR3 reads TGCAGCGCCCGGGTCGACTACGAGCAGTACTTC. Translating it yields CSARVDYEQYF.

This chain uses TRBV28 with TRBJ1-4; D is ambiguous. The V end lost 4 bases, the J end lost 1 base, and 4 bases lay between the germline ends. Germline V gene lookup returns CDR1 MDHEN and CDR2 SYDVKM. The CDR3 is 13 residues long. CDR3 sequence: CASSSGTNEKLFF. The CDR3 DNA reads TGTGCCAGCAGTTCAGGAACTAATGAAAAACTGTTTTTT.

V usage is TRBV6-5 and J usage is TRBJ2-2; TRBD2 is a possible D gene (5 bases). Germline assignment: CDR1 MNHEY and CDR2 SVGAGI. The CDR3 spans 14 residues. V lost 8 bases and J 7 bases, leaving 17 bases between the germline ends. CDR3 loop: CASRSLGEGGELFF. The CDR3 bases are TGTGCCAGCCGATCACTAGGCGAGGGCGGGGAGCTGTTTTTT.

The rearrangement links TRBV9 to TRBJ2-1; TRBD1 matches 8 bases. Germline CDR1 SGDLS, CDR2 YYNGEE. J gave up 4 bases and V 3 bases, and 6 bases lay outside the gene matches. This CDR3 contains 15 residues. This CDR3 is CASSEGQGAYNEQFF. The CDR3 nucleotides read TGTGCCAGCAGCGAAGGCCAGGGGGCGTACAATGAGCAGTTCTTC.